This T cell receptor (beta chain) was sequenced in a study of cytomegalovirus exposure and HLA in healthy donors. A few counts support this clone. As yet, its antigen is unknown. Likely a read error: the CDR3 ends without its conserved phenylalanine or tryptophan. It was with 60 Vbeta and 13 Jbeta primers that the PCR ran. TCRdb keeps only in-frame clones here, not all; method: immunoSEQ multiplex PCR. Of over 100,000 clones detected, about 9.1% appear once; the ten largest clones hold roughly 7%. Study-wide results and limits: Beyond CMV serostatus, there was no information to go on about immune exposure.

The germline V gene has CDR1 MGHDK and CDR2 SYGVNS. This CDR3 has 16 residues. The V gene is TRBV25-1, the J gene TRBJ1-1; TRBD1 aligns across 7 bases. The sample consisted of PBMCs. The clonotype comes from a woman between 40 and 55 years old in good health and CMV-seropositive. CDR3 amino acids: CDSSVFTGDLKTEAFL. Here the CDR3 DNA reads TGTGACAGCAGTGTTTTCACAGGGGATTTGAAAACTGAAGCTTTCTTG.